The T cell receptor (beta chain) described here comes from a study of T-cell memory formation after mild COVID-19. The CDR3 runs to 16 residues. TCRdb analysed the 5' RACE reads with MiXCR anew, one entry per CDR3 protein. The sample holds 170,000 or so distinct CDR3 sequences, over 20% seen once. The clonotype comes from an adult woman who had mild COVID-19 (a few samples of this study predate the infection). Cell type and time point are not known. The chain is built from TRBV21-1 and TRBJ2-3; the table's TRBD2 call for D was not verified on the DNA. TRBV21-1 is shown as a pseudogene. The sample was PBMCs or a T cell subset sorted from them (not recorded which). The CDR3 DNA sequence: TGTGCCAGCAGCAATTTGGGACTCATAAGCACAGATACGCAGTATTTT. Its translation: CASSNLGLISTDTQYF.